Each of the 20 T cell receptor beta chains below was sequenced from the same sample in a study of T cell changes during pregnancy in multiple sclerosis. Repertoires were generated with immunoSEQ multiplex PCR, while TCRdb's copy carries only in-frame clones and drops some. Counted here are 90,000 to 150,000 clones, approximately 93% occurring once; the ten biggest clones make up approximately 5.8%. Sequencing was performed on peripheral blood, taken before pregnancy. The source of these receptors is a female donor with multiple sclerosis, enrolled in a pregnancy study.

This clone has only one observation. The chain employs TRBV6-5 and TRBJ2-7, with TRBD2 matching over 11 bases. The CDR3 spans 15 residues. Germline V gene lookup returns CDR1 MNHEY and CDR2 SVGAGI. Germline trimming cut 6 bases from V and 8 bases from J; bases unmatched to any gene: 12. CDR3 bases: TGTGCCAGCAGGACGACCGGGACTAGCGGTACGAAGCAGTACTTC. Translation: CASRTTGTSGTKQYF.

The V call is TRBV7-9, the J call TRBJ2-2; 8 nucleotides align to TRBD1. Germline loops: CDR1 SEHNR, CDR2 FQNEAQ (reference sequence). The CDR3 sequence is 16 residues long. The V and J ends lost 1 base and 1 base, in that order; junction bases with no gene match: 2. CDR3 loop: CASSLGGQGNTGELFF. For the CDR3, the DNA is TGTGCCAGCAGCTTAGGTGGACAGGGGAACACCGGGGAGCTGTTTTTT.

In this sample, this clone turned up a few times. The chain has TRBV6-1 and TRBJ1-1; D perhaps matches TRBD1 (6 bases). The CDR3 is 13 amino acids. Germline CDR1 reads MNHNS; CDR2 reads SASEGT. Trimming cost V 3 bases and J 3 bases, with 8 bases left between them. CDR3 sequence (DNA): TGTGCCAGCAGTGAGGGGGCGCACACTGAAGCTTTCTTT. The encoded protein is CASSEGAHTEAFF.

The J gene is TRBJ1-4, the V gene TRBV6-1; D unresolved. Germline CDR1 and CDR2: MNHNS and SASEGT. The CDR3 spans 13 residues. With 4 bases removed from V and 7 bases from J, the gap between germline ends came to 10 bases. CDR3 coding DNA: TGTGCCAGCAGTGCGGGGAAGGCTGAAAAACTGTTTTTT. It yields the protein CASSAGKAEKLFF.

CDR3 nucleotides: TGTGCCAGCAGCCCTACGGACAGACCGAACACTGAAGCTTTCTTT. It specifies CASSPTDRPNTEAFF. The chain links TRBV7-9 to TRBJ1-1; the D gene is possibly TRBD1 (6 bases). This CDR3 is built from 15 residues. The germline CDR1 and CDR2 sequences are SEHNR and FQNEAQ (reference sequence). V was trimmed by 5 bases and J by 1 base, leaving 14 bases between them.

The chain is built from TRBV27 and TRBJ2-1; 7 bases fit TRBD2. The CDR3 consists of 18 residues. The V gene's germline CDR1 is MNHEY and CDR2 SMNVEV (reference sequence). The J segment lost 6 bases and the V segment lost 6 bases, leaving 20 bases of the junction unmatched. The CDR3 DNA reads TGTGCCAGCAGCCATTGGGGCGGGAGCTACCCTTCGGCCAATGAGCAGTTCTTC. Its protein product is CASSHWGGSYPSANEQFF.

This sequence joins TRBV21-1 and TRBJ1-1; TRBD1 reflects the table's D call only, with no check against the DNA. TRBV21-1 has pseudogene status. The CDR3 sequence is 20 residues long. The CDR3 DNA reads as TGTGCCAGCAGCAACCGGGACAGGGGGCCAGGAGGTACTTTGAACACTGAAGCTTTCTTT. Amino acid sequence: CASSNRDRGPGGTLNTEAFF.

CDR3 in DNA: TGTGCCAGCAGCTGGGAGGACAGGGGGCCCTCTGAAGCTTTCTTT. It is translated as CASSWEDRGPSEAFF. V is TRBV5-4 and J is TRBJ1-1; TRBD1 matches at 11 bases. The CDR3 loop spans 15 amino acids. Germline CDR1 reads SGHNT; CDR2 reads YYREEE (reference sequence). V lost 3 bases, J lost 6 bases, and 7 bases stayed unmatched.

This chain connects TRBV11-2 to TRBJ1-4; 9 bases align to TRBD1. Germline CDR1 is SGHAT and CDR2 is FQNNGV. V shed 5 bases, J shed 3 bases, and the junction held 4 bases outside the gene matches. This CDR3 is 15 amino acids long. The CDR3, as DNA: TGTGCCAGCAGCCCAACAGGGGGCGCTAATGAAAAACTGTTTTTT. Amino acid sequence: CASSPTGGANEKLFF.

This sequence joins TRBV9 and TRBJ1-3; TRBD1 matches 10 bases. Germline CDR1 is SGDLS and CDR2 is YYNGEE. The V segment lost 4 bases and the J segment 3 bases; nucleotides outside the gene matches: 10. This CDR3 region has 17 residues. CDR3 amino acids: CASSLRTGGFGGNTIYF. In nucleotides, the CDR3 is TGTGCCAGCAGCCTCCGGACAGGGGGGTTTGGTGGAAACACCATATATTTT.

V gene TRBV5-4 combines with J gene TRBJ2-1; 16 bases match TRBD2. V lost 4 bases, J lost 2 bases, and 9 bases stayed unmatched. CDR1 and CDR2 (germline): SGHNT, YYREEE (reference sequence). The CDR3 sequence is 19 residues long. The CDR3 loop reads CASSPPGTSGRGTYNEQFF. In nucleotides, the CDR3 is TGTGCCAGCAGCCCGCCTGGGACTAGCGGGAGGGGGACCTACAATGAGCAGTTCTTC.

CDR3 in DNA: TGTGCCAGTAGTATAGGATTGGGGGGAACCCAGGAGCAGTACTTC. Translation gives CASSIGLGGTQEQYF. V and J are TRBV19 and TRBJ2-7; weak D call: TRBD2 (6 bases). V was shortened by 1 base and J by 7 bases, with 17 bases between the two germline ends. There are 15 residues in the CDR3. Germline CDR1 and CDR2: LNHDA and SQIVND (reference sequence).

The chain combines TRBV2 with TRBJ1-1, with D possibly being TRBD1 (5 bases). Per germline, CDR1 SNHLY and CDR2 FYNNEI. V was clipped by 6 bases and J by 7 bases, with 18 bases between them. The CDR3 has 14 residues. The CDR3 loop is CASRLNMGRSEAFF. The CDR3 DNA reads TGTGCCAGCAGATTGAATATGGGGCGGAGTGAAGCTTTCTTT.

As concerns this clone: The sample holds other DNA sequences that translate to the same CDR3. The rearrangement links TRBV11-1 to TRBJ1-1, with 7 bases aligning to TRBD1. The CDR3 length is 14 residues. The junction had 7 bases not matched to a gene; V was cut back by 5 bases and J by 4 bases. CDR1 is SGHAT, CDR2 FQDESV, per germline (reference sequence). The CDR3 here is CASSKETGFTEAFF. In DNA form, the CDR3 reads TGTGCCAGCAGCAAAGAGACAGGGTTCACTGAAGCTTTCTTT. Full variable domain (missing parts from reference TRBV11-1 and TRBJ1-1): EAEVAQSPRYKITEKSQAVAFWCDPISGHATLYWYRQILGQGPELLVQFQDESVVDDSQLPKDRFSAERLKGVDSTLKIQPAELGDSAMYLCASSKETGFTEAFFGQGTRLTVV.

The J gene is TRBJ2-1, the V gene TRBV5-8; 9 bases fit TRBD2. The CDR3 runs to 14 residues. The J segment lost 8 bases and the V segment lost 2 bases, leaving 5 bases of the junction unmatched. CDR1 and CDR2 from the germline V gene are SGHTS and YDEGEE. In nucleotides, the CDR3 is TGTGCCAGCAGCTTCCTAGCGGGACGGGATGAGCAGTTCTTC. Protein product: CASSFLAGRDEQFF.

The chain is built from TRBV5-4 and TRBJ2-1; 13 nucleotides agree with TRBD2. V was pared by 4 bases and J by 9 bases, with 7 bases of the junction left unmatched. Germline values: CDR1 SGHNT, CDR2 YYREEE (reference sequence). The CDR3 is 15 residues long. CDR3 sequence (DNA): TGTGCCAGCAGCCAACTAGCGGGAGGGAGAGGTGAGCAGTTCTTC. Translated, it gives CASSQLAGGRGEQFF.

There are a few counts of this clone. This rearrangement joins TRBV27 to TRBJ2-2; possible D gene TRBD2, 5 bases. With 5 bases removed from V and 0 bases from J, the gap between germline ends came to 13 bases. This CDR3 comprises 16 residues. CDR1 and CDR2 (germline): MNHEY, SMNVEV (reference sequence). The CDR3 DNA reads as TGTGCCAGCAGTCCCCGGGGAGCCGCGAACACCGGGGAGCTGTTTTTT. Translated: CASSPRGAANTGELFF.

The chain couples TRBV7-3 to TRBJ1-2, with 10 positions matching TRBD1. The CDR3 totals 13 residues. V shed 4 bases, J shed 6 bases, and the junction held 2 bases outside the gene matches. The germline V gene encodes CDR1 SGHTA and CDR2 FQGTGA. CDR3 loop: CASSSTGGDGYTF. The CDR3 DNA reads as TGTGCCAGCAGCTCGACAGGGGGCGATGGCTACACCTTC.

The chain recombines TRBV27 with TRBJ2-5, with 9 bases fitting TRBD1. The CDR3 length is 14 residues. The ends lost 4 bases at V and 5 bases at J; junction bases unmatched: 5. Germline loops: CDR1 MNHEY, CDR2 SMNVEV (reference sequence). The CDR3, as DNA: TGTGCCAGCAGTTACAGGGGGCGCGAGGAGACCCAGTACTTC. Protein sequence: CASSYRGREETQYF.

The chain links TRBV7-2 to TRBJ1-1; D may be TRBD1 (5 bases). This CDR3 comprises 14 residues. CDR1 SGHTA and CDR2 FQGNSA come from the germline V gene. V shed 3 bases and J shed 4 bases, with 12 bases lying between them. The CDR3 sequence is CASSLTSTGTEAFF. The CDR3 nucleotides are TGTGCCAGCAGCTTGACATCAACAGGCACTGAAGCTTTCTTT. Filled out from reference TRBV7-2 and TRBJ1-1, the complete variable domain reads GAGVSQSPSNKVTEKGKDVELRCDPISGHTALYWYRQSLGQGLEFLIYFQGNSAPDKSGLPSDRFSAERTGGSVSTLTIQRTQQEDSAVYLCASSLTSTGTEAFFGQGTRLTVV.